One T cell receptor beta chain is described in this entry. This sample is drawn from a study of shared clonotypes between healthy human individuals. Study-level information: Plates per donor: three CD4 naive, three CD4 memory, two CD8 naive, one CD8 memory.

Clones were read by immunoSEQ multiplex PCR, and TCRdb kept only the in-frame ones, dropping some. The sample lists about 600,000 clones, almost 97% occurring once. Looked up from germline, CDR1 is SGHKS and CDR2 is YYEKEE (reference sequence). Trimming pared 7 bases from V and 4 bases from J, leaving 10 bases between. This CDR3 is 12 amino acids long. Sequenced material: naive CD4+ T cells sorted from blood. Subset here: CD45RA+ positively selected. The clonotype comes from a woman in her twenties or thirties in good health. The V gene is TRBV5-5, the J gene TRBJ2-3; D remains unclear. CDR3 in amino acids: CASGRAADTQYF. The CDR3 DNA reads as TGTGCCAGCGGTAGGGCTGCAGATACGCAGTATTTT.